This T cell receptor beta chain was sequenced during a study of blood T cell repertoires in COVID-19. Background on the study: COVID-19 samples collected from the United States, Italy and Spain covered acute and convalescent phases. PBMCs, B-cell-depleted T cells, or T cells provided the cDNA or gDNA that made up the material.

The germline V gene encodes CDR1 SGHTA and CDR2 FQGNSA. V was pared by 3 bases and J by 6 bases, with 13 bases between. This CDR3 spans 14 amino acids. In the original workflow: For nucleated cells, counts were estimated from reference gene primer amplification. This table comes from immunoSEQ multiplex PCR, and its TCRdb copy is limited to in-frame clones, with some not included. V and J calls and clone size are as listed in that table; D and trimming were resolved from the DNA. The sample includes 110,000 to 150,000 clones, 80% to 90% of them seen just once. The chain recombines TRBV7-2 with TRBJ2-3, with a tentative D call TRBD2 (5 bases). This receptor was obtained from a man aged 55 to 70 with active or convalescent COVID-19. The sample taken for sequencing was peripheral blood. The CDR3 DNA reads as TGTGCCAGCAGCTTTTTAGACTATGCCGATACGCAGTATTTT. This gives the protein CASSFLDYADTQYF. Together with reference TRBV7-2 and TRBJ2-3, the CDR3 gives the full variable domain: GAGVSQSPSNKVTEKGKDVELRCDPISGHTALYWYRQSLGQGLEFLIYFQGNSAPDKSGLPSDRFSAERTGGSVSTLTIQRTQQEDSAVYLCASSFLDYADTQYFGPGTRLTVL.